A few counts support the clone carrying this T cell receptor (beta chain). The antigen remains undetermined. Sorting gave populations that all exceeded 95% purity. Germline V gives CDR1 MGHRA, CDR2 YSYEKL. The ends lost 1 base at V and 7 bases at J; junction bases unmatched: 8. CDR3 size: 16 residues. This sample was taken from a study of beta chain features in type 1 diabetes. The study, taken as a whole, reports: Significant though moderate, a shortening of TCRB CDR3s appeared in all four CD4+ subsets of Type 1 diabetes patients. Patients' naive, central memory and regulatory TCRB repertoires appeared more alike than those of healthy donors.

Reverse transcription of all isolated RNA meant that expressed TCRB transcripts were sequenced. Sequencing used immunoSEQ multiplex PCR; TCRdb keeps in-frame clones, though not all of them. The data show 250,000 or so clones, approximately 15% seen once. The material sequenced was naive CD4+ T cells from blood. This chain uses TRBV4-1 with TRBJ2-1; 9 nucleotides line up with TRBD1. The clonotype was recovered from a man in his thirties or forties with type 1 diabetes. The CDR3 region has the DNA TGCGCCAGCAGCCAAGTTAGCACAGGGGGCGGGAATGAGCAGTTCTTC. This encodes CASSQVSTGGGNEQFF.